This TCR beta chain was identified during a study of blood T cell repertoires in COVID-19. Turning to the study itself: Samples came from the United States, Italy and Spain, spanning acute and convalescent COVID-19.

Germline CDR1 is PRHDT and CDR2 is FYEKMQ (reference sequence). The J segment lost 3 bases and the V segment lost 5 bases, leaving 5 bases of the junction unmatched. The CDR3 loop spans 14 amino acids. Participants were placed into cohorts based on the clinical history they reported. Original processing methods: Reference gene primer amplification yielded estimated nucleated cell counts. TCRdb keeps only in-frame clones here, not all; method: immunoSEQ multiplex PCR. V and J calls plus clone size are reproduced from that table; the DNA served to infer D and trimming. The sample lists about 270,000 clones; roughly 91% were seen once.

The material sequenced was PBMCs or T cells enriched from blood (not recorded which). The chain joins TRBV13 to TRBJ2-7, with 9 bases aligning to TRBD2. The sequence was obtained from a woman between 40 and 50 years old with acute COVID-19. In DNA form, the CDR3 reads TGTGCCAGCAGCAGACTAGCGGAGTACTACGAGCAGTACTTC. Translation gives CASSRLAEYYEQYF.